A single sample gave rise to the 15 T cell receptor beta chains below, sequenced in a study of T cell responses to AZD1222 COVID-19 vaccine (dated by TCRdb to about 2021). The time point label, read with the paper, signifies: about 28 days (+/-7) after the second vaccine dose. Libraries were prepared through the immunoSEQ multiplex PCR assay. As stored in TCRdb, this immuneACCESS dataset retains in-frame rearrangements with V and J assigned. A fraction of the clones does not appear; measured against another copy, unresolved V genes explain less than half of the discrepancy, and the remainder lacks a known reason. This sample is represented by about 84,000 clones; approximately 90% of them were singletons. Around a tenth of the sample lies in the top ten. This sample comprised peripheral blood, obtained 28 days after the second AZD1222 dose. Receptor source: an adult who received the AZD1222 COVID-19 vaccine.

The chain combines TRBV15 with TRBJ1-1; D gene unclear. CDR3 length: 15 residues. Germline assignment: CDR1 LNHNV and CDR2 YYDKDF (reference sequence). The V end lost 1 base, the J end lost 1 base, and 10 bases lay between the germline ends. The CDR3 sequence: CATSRAVHPNTEAFF. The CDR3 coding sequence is TGTGCCACCAGCAGAGCCGTACACCCGAACACTGAAGCTTTCTTT.

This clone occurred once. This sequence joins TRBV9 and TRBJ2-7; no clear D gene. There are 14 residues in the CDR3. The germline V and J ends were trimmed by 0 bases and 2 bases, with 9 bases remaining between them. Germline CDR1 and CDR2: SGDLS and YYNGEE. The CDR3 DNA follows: TGTGCCAGCAGCGTAGGACCGACGGCCTACGAGCAGTACTTC. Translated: CASSVGPTAYEQYF.

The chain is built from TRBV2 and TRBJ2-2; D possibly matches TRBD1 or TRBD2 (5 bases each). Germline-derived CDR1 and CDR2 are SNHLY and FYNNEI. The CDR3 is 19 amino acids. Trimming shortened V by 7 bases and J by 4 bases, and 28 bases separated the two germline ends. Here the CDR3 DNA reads TGTGCCAGCACGAAAGAGTGGAGACTGGGTGGGGACCTCACCGGGGAGCTGTTTTTT. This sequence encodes CASTKEWRLGGDLTGELFF.

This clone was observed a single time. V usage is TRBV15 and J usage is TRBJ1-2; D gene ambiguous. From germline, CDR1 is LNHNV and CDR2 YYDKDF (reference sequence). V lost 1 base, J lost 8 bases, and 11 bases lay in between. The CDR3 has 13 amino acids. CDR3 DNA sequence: TGTGCCACCAGCAGAGGGAAAAATTCGGGCTACACCTTC. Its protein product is CATSRGKNSGYTF. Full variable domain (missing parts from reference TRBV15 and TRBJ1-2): DAMVIQNPRYQVTQFGKPVTLSCSQTLNHNVMYWYQQKSSQAPKLLFHYYDKDFNNEADTPDNFQSRRPNTSFCFLDIRSPGLGDTAMYLCATSRGKNSGYTFGSGTRLTVV.

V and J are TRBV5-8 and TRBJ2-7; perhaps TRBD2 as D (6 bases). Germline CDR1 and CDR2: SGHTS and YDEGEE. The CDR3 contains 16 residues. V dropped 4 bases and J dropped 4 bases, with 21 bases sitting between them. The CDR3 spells CASSPILWRDGYEQYF. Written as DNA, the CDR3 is TGTGCCAGCAGCCCCATTCTGTGGCGGGATGGATACGAGCAGTACTTC.

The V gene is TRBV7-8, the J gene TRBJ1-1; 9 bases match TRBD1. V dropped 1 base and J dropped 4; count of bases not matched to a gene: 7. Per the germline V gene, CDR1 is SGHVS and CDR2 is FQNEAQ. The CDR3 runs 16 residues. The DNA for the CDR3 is TGTGCCAGCAGCTTAGGACAGGGGGTGATTGGCACTGAAGCTTTCTTT. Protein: CASSLGQGVIGTEAFF. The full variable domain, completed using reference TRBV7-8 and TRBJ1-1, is GAGVSQSPRYKVAKRGQDVALRCDPISGHVSLFWYQQALGQGPEFLTYFQNEAQLDKSGLPSDRFFAERPEGSVSTLKIQRTQQEDSAVYLCASSLGQGVIGTEAFFGQGTRLTVV.

CDR3 nucleotide sequence: TGTGCCAGCAGCGTCAGGGCTGCGAACACTGAAGCTTTCTTT. Amino acid sequence: CASSVRAANTEAFF. This chain connects TRBV9 to TRBJ1-1; D possibly corresponds to TRBD1 (5 bases). Trimming removed 2 bases from V and 1 base from J, with 9 bases in between. The CDR3 has 14 residues. Germline values: CDR1 SGDLS, CDR2 YYNGEE.

The DNA of the CDR3 is TGTGCCAGCAGCCCCGCCTTAAGAGACAGGACCTTCCTACCCCTCCACTTT. Translation: CASSPALRDRTFLPLHF. The chain has TRBV3-1 (or the pseudogene TRBV3-2) and TRBJ1-6, with a tentative D call TRBD1 (6 bases). Germline loops: CDR1 LGHDT, CDR2 YNNKEL (reference sequence). V was cut by 4 bases and J by 12 bases, with 25 bases left in between. The CDR3 has 17 residues.

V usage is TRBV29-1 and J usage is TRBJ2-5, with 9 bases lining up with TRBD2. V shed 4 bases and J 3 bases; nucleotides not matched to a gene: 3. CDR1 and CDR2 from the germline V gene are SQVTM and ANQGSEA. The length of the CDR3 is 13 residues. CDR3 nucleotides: TGCAGCGTTGGTGGACTAGCGAAAGAGACCCAGTACTTC. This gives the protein CSVGGLAKETQYF.

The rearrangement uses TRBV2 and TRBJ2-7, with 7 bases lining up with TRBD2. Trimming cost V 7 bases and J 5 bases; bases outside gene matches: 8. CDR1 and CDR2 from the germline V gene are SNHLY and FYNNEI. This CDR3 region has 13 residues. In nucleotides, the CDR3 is TGTGCCAGCACCGCCTGGGGGGGTAACGAGCAGTACTTC. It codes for CASTAWGGNEQYF.

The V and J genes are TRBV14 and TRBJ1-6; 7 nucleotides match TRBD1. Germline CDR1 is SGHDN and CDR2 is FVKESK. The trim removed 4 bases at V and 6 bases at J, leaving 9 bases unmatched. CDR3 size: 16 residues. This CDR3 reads CASSLIMTGPNSPLHF. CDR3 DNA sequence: TGTGCCAGCAGCCTCATCATGACAGGGCCTAATTCACCCCTCCACTTT.

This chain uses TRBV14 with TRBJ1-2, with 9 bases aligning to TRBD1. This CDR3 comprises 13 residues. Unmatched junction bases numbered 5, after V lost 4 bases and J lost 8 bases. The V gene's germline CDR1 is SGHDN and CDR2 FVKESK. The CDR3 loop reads CASSRQGGRGYTF. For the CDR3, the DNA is TGTGCCAGCAGCCGACAGGGGGGAAGGGGCTACACCTTC.

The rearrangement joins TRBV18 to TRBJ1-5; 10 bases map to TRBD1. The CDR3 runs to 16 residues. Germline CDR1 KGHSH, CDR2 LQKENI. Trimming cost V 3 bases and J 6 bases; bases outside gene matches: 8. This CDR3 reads CASSPSGTGAGQPQHF. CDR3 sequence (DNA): TGTGCCAGCTCACCTTCCGGGACAGGGGCGGGTCAGCCCCAGCATTTT.

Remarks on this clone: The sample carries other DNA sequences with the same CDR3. As DNA, the CDR3 is TGCGCCAGCAGCGAAGGACAGGGGAACACTGAAGCTTTCTTT. Amino acid sequence: CASSEGQGNTEAFF. The chain is built from TRBV5-1 and TRBJ1-1; TRBD1 aligns across 8 bases. The trim removed 4 bases at V and 1 base at J, leaving 3 bases unmatched. Germline V gene lookup returns CDR1 SGHRS and CDR2 YFSETQ. This CDR3 is built from 14 residues.

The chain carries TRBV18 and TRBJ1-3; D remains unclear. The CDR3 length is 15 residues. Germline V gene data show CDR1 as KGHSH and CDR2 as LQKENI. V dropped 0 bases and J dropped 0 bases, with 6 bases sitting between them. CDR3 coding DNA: TGTGCCAGCTCACCACCGGGGAACTCTGGAAACACCATATATTTT. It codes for CASSPPGNSGNTIYF. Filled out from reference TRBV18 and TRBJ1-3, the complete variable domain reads NAGVMQNPRHLVRRRGQEARLRCSPMKGHSHVYWYRQLPEEGLKFMVYLQKENIIDESGMPKERFSAEFPKEGPSILRIQQVVRGDSAAYFCASSPPGNSGNTIYFGEGSWLTVV.